The rows below give T cell receptor beta chains drawn from one sample of a study of blood T cell repertoires in COVID-19. Using immunoSEQ multiplex PCR, the repertoire was profiled, and TCRdb retains in-frame clones only, with some absent. The data show around 60,000 clones, 80% to 90% seen once. Sequences were obtained from peripheral blood. Every receptor here comes from a human donor with active COVID-19. The donor label of this sample is uncertain. Both conserved end residues are part of each CDR3. The D gene is left open where the match is weak. A row's size may be missing; if present it is once, few, many or a size class.

J,D,size,V,CDR3,DNA
TRBJ1-5,TRBD1,NA,TRBV30,CAWSKGGGNQPQHF,TGTGCCTGGAGTAAAGGGGGCGGGAATCAGCCCCAGCATTTT
TRBJ1-5,TRBD1,NA,TRBV19,CASSPGDRGSYQPQHF,TGTGCCAGTAGTCCCGGGGACAGGGGATCATATCAGCCCCAGCATTTT
TRBJ2-1,NA,NA,TRBV5-1,CASSATSENEQFF,TGCGCCAGCAGTGCGACATCAGAGAATGAGCAGTTCTTC
TRBJ2-3,NA,NA,TRBV11-2,CASSPFSSTQYF,TGTGCCAGCTCCCCCTTTTCGTCTACGCAGTATTTT
TRBJ2-7,NA,NA,TRBV6-1,CASSEEPEISYEQYF,TGTGCCAGCAGTGAAGAACCAGAAATATCCTACGAGCAGTACTTC
TRBJ2-1,TRBD2,NA,TRBV29-1,CSAPSTSGHYNEQFF,TGCAGCGCCCCATCCACTAGCGGTCACTACAATGAGCAGTTCTTC
TRBJ2-3,NA,NA,TRBV19,CASSIFRADTQYF,TGTGCCAGTAGTATCTTCAGGGCTGATACGCAGTATTTT
TRBJ2-7,NA,NA,TRBV27,CASSFTQGTYEQYF,TGTGCCAGCAGTTTTACGCAGGGAACCTACGAGCAGTACTTC
TRBJ2-1,TRBD1,few,TRBV27,CASRGTGPYNEQFF,TGTGCCAGCAGAGGGACAGGCCCGTACAATGAGCAGTTCTTC
TRBJ2-7,NA,NA,TRBV2,CASSEFSQVREQYF,TGTGCCAGCAGTGAGTTCTCACAGGTTCGCGAGCAGTACTTC
TRBJ2-5,TRBD1,NA,TRBV6-2/TRBV6-3,CASSYRDRGPQETQYF,TGTGCCAGCAGTTACCGGGACAGGGGTCCCCAAGAGACCCAGTACTTC
TRBJ2-3,TRBD2,NA,TRBV9,CASSVSPSGGLAGGTDTQYF,TGTGCCAGCAGCGTCTCCCCGTCGGGGGGACTAGCGGGGGGCACAGATACGCAGTATTTT
TRBJ1-4,NA,NA,TRBV7-2,CASGDGGKPIAKLFF,TGTGCCAGCGGGGACGGGGGAAAGCCTATCGCAAAACTGTTTTTT
TRBJ2-7,NA,NA,TRBV28,CASSETGVSYEQYF,TGTGCCAGCAGTGAAACCGGGGTTTCCTACGAGCAGTACTTC
TRBJ1-2,TRBD1,NA,TRBV27,CASSPMTLKDRGSGYTF,TGTGCCAGCAGTCCAATGACGCTAAAAGACAGGGGCAGTGGCTACACCTTC
TRBJ1-6,NA,few,TRBV27,CASSLYGWSGEGSPLHF,TGTGCCAGCAGTTTATACGGGTGGTCGGGGGAGGGTTCACCCCTCCACTTT
TRBJ2-3,NA,NA,TRBV3-1/TRBV3-2,CASSQDRQGTQYF,TGTGCCAGCAGCCAAGATCGGCAGGGAACGCAGTATTTT
TRBJ2-2,NA,NA,TRBV7-2,CASSTEAGAYTGELFF,TGTGCCAGCAGCACTGAGGCAGGGGCGTACACCGGGGAGCTGTTTTTT
TRBJ2-7,TRBD1,NA,TRBV24-1,CATSDTGGAYEQYF,TGTGCCACCAGTGATACAGGGGGCGCGTACGAGCAGTACTTC
TRBJ2-7,NA,NA,TRBV6-5,CASRSDTYEQYF,TGTGCCAGCAGGTCGGACACCTACGAGCAGTACTTC
TRBJ1-5,TRBD1,once,TRBV28,CASSRGLQPQHF,TGTGCCAGCAGCAGGGGGTTACAGCCCCAGCATTTT
TRBJ2-3,TRBD2,NA,TRBV24-1,CATSESGGWTDTQYF,TGTGCCACCAGTGAGTCGGGAGGATGGACAGATACGCAGTATTTT
TRBJ2-1,NA,few,TRBV10-1,CASSDRVKTTYNEQFF,TGCGCCAGCAGTGACCGGGTAAAAACCACCTACAATGAGCAGTTCTTC
TRBJ1-4,NA,NA,TRBV25-1,CASSPRQSSLREKLFF,TGTGCCAGCAGTCCCAGACAGTCATCTTTGCGGGAAAAACTGTTTTTT
TRBJ1-6,TRBD1,NA,TRBV7-2,CASSVTGGTPLHF,TGTGCCAGCAGCGTAACAGGGGGCACTCCCCTCCACTTT
TRBJ2-7,NA,NA,TRBV30,CAFSTARGSYEQYF,TGTGCCTTTTCTACGGCAAGAGGCTCCTACGAGCAGTACTTC
TRBJ2-5,TRBD1,NA,TRBV7-8,CASSLGGQGVVETQYF,TGTGCCAGCAGCTTAGGGGGACAGGGGGTGGTAGAGACCCAGTACTTC
TRBJ2-7,NA,NA,TRBV6-2/TRBV6-3,CASSSFLLPYEQYF,TGTGCCAGCAGCAGCTTTCTACTCCCCTACGAGCAGTACTTC
TRBJ2-1,TRBD2,NA,TRBV5-6,CASSRKTGLAGGNEQFF,TGTGCCAGCAGCCGAAAGACTGGACTAGCGGGGGGCAATGAGCAGTTCTTC